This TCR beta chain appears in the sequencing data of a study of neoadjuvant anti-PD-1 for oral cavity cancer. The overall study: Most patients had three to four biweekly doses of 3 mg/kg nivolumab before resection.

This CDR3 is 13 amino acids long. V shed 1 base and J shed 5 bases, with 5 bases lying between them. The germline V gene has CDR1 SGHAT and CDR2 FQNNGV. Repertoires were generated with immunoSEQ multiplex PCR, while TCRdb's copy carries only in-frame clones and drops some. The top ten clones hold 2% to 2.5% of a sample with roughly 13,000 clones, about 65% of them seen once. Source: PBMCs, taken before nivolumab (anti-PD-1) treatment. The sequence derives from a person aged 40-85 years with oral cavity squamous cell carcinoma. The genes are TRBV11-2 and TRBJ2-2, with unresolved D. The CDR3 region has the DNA TGTGCCAGCAGCTTAGTGGGAACCGGGGAGCTGTTTTTT. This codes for CASSLVGTGELFF. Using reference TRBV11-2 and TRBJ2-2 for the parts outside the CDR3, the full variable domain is EAGVAQSPRYKIIEKRQSVAFWCNPISGHATLYWYQQILGQGPKLLIQFQNNGVVDDSQLPKDRFSAERLKGVDSTLKIQPAKLEDSAVYLCASSLVGTGELFFGEGSRLTVL.